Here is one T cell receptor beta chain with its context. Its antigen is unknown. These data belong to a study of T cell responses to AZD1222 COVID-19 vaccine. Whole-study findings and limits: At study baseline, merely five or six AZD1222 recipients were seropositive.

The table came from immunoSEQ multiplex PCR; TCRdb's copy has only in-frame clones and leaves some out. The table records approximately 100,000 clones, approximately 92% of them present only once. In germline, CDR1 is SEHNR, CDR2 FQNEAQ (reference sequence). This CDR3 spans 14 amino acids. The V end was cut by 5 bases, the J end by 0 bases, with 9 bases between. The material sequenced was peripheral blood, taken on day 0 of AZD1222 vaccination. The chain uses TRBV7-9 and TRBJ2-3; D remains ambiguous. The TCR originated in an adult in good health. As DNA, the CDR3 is TGTGCCAGCAGCCCAGGCCTCAGCACAGATACGCAGTATTTT. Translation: CASSPGLSTDTQYF.